Listed below are T cell receptor beta chains from one sample, sequenced in a study of naive and memory T cell subsets. MiXCR, run by TCRdb on the 5' RACE reads, gives a single entry per CDR3 protein. The sample has around 48,000 distinct CDR3 sequences, around 5% seen once. The receptors shown here come from a female donor in good health. CDR3s include the opening cysteine and the closing phenylalanine or tryptophan. Fields, in order: clone size, CDR3 length, D gene, J gene, V gene, CDR3 protein, CDR3 DNA. The D gene is left open where the match is weak. The size of a clone is reported for some rows only, either as once, few or many, or as a class for expanded clones.

size: many
length: 14
D: NA
J: TRBJ2-1
V: TRBV20-1
CDR3: CSAPLGPAYNEQFF
DNA: TGCAGTGCCCCACTAGGTCCGGCCTACAATGAGCAGTTCTTC

size: many
length: 11
D: NA
J: TRBJ2-5
V: TRBV6-6
CDR3: CASSSHETQYF
DNA: TGTGCCAGCAGTTCCCACGAGACCCAGTACTTC

size: NA
length: 15
D: NA
J: TRBJ2-2
V: TRBV21-1
CDR3: CASRRRLAGVLELFF
DNA: TGTGCCAGCAGAAGAAGACTAGCGGGAGTCTTGGAGCTGTTTTTT

size: many
length: 12
D: TRBD1
J: TRBJ1-2
V: TRBV29-1
CDR3: CSVAPGGYGYTF
DNA: TGCAGCGTTGCTCCAGGGGGCTATGGCTACACCTTC

size: many
length: 13
D: NA
J: TRBJ1-1
V: TRBV4-1
CDR3: CASSPRGLDEAFF
DNA: TGCGCCAGCAGTCCCCGGGGCTTGGATGAAGCTTTCTTT

size: few
length: 14
D: NA
J: TRBJ1-2
V: TRBV11-2
CDR3: CASTPGTINYGYTF
DNA: TGTGCCAGCACCCCCGGGACAATTAACTATGGCTACACCTTC

size: many
length: 18
D: TRBD1
J: TRBJ2-7
V: TRBV7-2
CDR3: CASSLPGTAKVFPYEQYF
DNA: TGTGCCAGCAGCTTACCCGGGACAGCGAAAGTCTTTCCCTACGAGCAGTACTTC

size: many
length: 14
D: NA
J: TRBJ2-6
V: TRBV29-1
CDR3: CSAKRGSGANVLTF
DNA: TGCAGCGCAAAAAGGGGCTCTGGGGCCAACGTCCTGACTTTC

size: many
length: 13
D: NA
J: TRBJ2-1
V: TRBV5-1
CDR3: CASRQDTYNEQFF
DNA: TGCGCCAGTCGACAGGATACCTACAATGAGCAGTTCTTC

size: many
length: 14
D: TRBD1
J: TRBJ1-5
V: TRBV10-3
CDR3: CAISENRGQGPQHF
DNA: TGTGCCATCAGTGAAAACAGGGGGCAGGGGCCCCAGCATTTT

size: many
length: 13
D: NA
J: TRBJ2-5
V: TRBV18
CDR3: CASSPTGYETQYF
DNA: TGTGCCAGCTCACCAACGGGATATGAGACCCAGTACTTC

size: many
length: 17
D: TRBD2
J: TRBJ2-5
V: TRBV11-3
CDR3: CASSLGGLAGAEETQYF
DNA: TGTGCCAGCAGCTTAGGGGGACTAGCGGGAGCGGAAGAGACCCAGTACTTC

size: many
length: 15
D: TRBD2
J: TRBJ2-3
V: TRBV7-8
CDR3: CASSIAGGPWDTQYF
DNA: TGTGCCAGCAGCATAGCGGGAGGGCCGTGGGATACGCAGTATTTT

size: many
length: 15
D: NA
J: TRBJ2-3
V: TRBV7-8
CDR3: CASSPGRLGTDTQYF
DNA: TGTGCCAGCAGCCCGGGGCGTCTCGGCACAGATACGCAGTATTTT

size: many
length: 15
D: TRBD2
J: TRBJ2-3
V: TRBV20-1
CDR3: CSASWSGGSTDTQYF
DNA: TGCAGTGCTAGTTGGAGCGGGGGTAGCACAGATACGCAGTATTTT

size: many
length: 17
D: NA
J: TRBJ2-5
V: TRBV6-2/TRBV6-3
CDR3: CASSYSNWGETQETQYF
DNA: TGTGCCAGCAGTTACTCGAACTGGGGAGAAACCCAAGAGACCCAGTACTTC

size: many
length: 17
D: TRBD2
J: TRBJ2-1
V: TRBV3-1
CDR3: CASSQEGLAGSYNEQFF
DNA: TGTGCCAGCAGCCAAGAAGGACTAGCGGGCTCCTACAATGAGCAGTTCTTC

size: NA
length: 15
D: TRBD1
J: TRBJ2-7
V: TRBV7-9
CDR3: CASSFNDRGAYEQYF
DNA: TGTGCCAGCAGCTTCAACGACAGGGGGGCCTACGAGCAGTACTTC

size: many
length: 14
D: TRBD1
J: TRBJ2-3
V: TRBV14
CDR3: CASRTGQRPDTQYF
DNA: TGTGCCAGCAGAACGGGACAGCGCCCAGATACGCAGTATTTT

size: many
length: 15
D: TRBD1
J: TRBJ1-1
V: TRBV20-1
CDR3: CSAPPPYRGFTEAFF
DNA: TGCAGTGCGCCCCCCCCCTACAGGGGTTTCACTGAAGCTTTCTTT

size: NA
length: 15
D: NA
J: TRBJ2-4
V: TRBV5-8
CDR3: CASSLGAGPKNIQYF
DNA: TGTGCCAGCAGCTTGGGGGCGGGCCCCAAAAACATTCAGTACTTC

size: many
length: 14
D: TRBD1
J: TRBJ1-2
V: TRBV6-1
CDR3: CASSGQGTNYGYTF
DNA: TGTGCCAGCAGTGGACAGGGAACTAACTATGGCTACACCTTC

size: few
length: 14
D: NA
J: TRBJ1-4
V: TRBV19
CDR3: CASSLRIGGEKLFF
DNA: TGTGCCAGTAGTCTTCGGATTGGGGGTGAAAAACTGTTTTTT

size: few
length: 15
D: NA
J: TRBJ2-1
V: TRBV12-3/TRBV12-4
CDR3: CASSKGVLSYNEQFF
DNA: TGTGCCAGCAGCAAGGGAGTTCTATCCTACAATGAGCAGTTCTTC

size: many
length: 15
D: NA
J: TRBJ1-5
V: TRBV23-1
CDR3: CASSLTIGSNQPQHF
DNA: TGCGCCAGCAGCCTTACAATCGGTAGCAATCAGCCCCAGCATTTT

size: many
length: 15
D: NA
J: TRBJ2-2
V: TRBV29-1
CDR3: CSVGVTGAGTGELFF
DNA: TGCAGCGTTGGGGTAACGGGCGCGGGTACCGGGGAGCTGTTTTTT

size: many
length: 11
D: NA
J: TRBJ2-7
V: TRBV30
CDR3: CAWGKGGEQYF
DNA: TGTGCCTGGGGGAAGGGTGGCGAGCAGTACTTC

size: many
length: 13
D: TRBD1
J: TRBJ1-2
V: TRBV6-5
CDR3: CASRRGQGQGYTF
DNA: TGTGCCAGCAGACGGGGACAGGGGCAAGGCTACACCTTC

size: NA
length: 14
D: NA
J: TRBJ2-2
V: TRBV28
CDR3: CASRSAEEGGELFF
DNA: TGTGCCAGCAGATCAGCCGAGGAGGGGGGGGAGCTGTTTTTT

size: many
length: 15
D: NA
J: TRBJ2-2
V: TRBV4-3
CDR3: CASSHDGLIRGELFF
DNA: TGCGCCAGCAGCCATGACGGACTCATTCGGGGGGAGCTGTTTTTT

size: NA
length: 15
D: TRBD1
J: TRBJ2-5
V: TRBV3-1
CDR3: CASSQGDRVKETQYF
DNA: TGTGCCAGCAGCCAAGGGGACAGGGTAAAAGAGACCCAGTACTTC

size: many
length: 14
D: NA
J: TRBJ2-7
V: TRBV20-1
CDR3: CSARDYNKAYEQYF
DNA: TGCAGTGCTAGAGATTACAACAAAGCCTACGAGCAGTACTTC

size: few
length: 17
D: TRBD1
J: TRBJ2-3
V: TRBV29-1
CDR3: CSVEPGQGVLYRDTQYF
DNA: TGCAGCGTCGAACCGGGACAGGGGGTTCTCTACCGAGATACGCAGTATTTT

size: many
length: 15
D: NA
J: TRBJ1-1
V: TRBV5-1
CDR3: CASSPMTPLNTEAFF
DNA: TGCGCCAGCAGCCCGATGACACCCCTGAACACTGAAGCTTTCTTT

size: many
length: 12
D: TRBD1
J: TRBJ1-2
V: TRBV6-5
CDR3: CASSRTGHGYTF
DNA: TGTGCCAGCAGTCGGACAGGACACGGCTACACCTTC

size: many
length: 14
D: NA
J: TRBJ2-7
V: TRBV29-1
CDR3: CSVDKETGPYEQYF
DNA: TGCAGCGTTGACAAGGAAACAGGCCCCTACGAGCAGTACTTC

size: many
length: 15
D: NA
J: TRBJ2-4
V: TRBV28
CDR3: CASSLQRVAKNIQYF
DNA: TGTGCCAGCAGTTTGCAGCGGGTAGCCAAAAACATTCAGTACTTC

size: many
length: 14
D: NA
J: TRBJ2-5
V: TRBV20-1
CDR3: CSASGFGNQETQYF
DNA: TGCAGTGCTAGTGGATTTGGCAACCAAGAGACCCAGTACTTC

size: many
length: 17
D: NA
J: TRBJ2-1
V: TRBV29-1
CDR3: CSVEGVVGGTEYNEQFF
DNA: TGCAGCGTTGAAGGTGTGGTAGGGGGGACAGAATACAATGAGCAGTTCTTC

size: many
length: 15
D: NA
J: TRBJ2-5
V: TRBV5-1
CDR3: CASSLDSNSQETQYF
DNA: TGCGCCAGCAGCTTGGATAGTAACTCCCAAGAGACCCAGTACTTC

size: many
length: 15
D: NA
J: TRBJ2-3
V: TRBV12-3/TRBV12-4
CDR3: CASSLRVGGTDTQYF
DNA: TGTGCCAGCAGTTTGCGGGTAGGGGGCACAGATACGCAGTATTTT

size: many
length: 15
D: TRBD2
J: TRBJ2-2
V: TRBV7-6
CDR3: CASSLVAGGTGELFF
DNA: TGTGCCAGCAGCTTAGTGGCGGGAGGAACCGGGGAGCTGTTTTTT

size: few
length: 19
D: TRBD2
J: TRBJ2-3
V: TRBV10-1
CDR3: CASSEFASGSEAVADTQYF
DNA: TGCGCCAGCAGTGAGTTCGCTAGCGGGAGCGAGGCGGTTGCAGATACGCAGTATTTT

size: many
length: 15
D: TRBD2
J: TRBJ2-1
V: TRBV6-2/TRBV6-3
CDR3: CASSQKREVYNEQFF
DNA: TGTGCCAGCAGTCAGAAGCGGGAGGTTTACAATGAGCAGTTCTTC

size: few
length: 15
D: TRBD2
J: TRBJ2-7
V: TRBV7-2
CDR3: CASSPRRGRADEQYF
DNA: TGTGCCAGCAGCCCCCGTCGAGGGAGGGCCGACGAGCAGTACTTC

size: many
length: 15
D: NA
J: TRBJ1-5
V: TRBV28
CDR3: CASSLPGTGNQPQHF
DNA: TGTGCCAGCAGTTTACCGGGGACCGGGAATCAGCCCCAGCATTTT

size: many
length: 15
D: NA
J: TRBJ2-7
V: TRBV4-1
CDR3: CASSQVQDQAHEQYF
DNA: TGCGCCAGCAGCCAAGTCCAGGACCAGGCCCACGAGCAGTACTTC

size: many
length: 14
D: NA
J: TRBJ1-4
V: TRBV4-3
CDR3: CASSRGNQGEKLFF
DNA: TGCGCCAGCAGCCGCGGGAACCAGGGTGAAAAACTGTTTTTT

size: NA
length: 16
D: TRBD2
J: TRBJ2-7
V: TRBV7-2
CDR3: CASSLGGGRAPVEQYF
DNA: TGTGCCAGCAGCTTAGGGGGCGGGAGGGCCCCCGTCGAGCAGTACTTC

size: NA
length: 17
D: TRBD2
J: TRBJ2-3
V: TRBV4-1
CDR3: CASSLLIAGGSTDTQYF
DNA: TGCGCCAGCAGCCTACTCATAGCGGGAGGGAGCACAGATACGCAGTATTTT

size: many
length: 16
D: TRBD1
J: TRBJ2-6
V: TRBV6-4
CDR3: CASSETGGSGANVLTF
DNA: TGTGCCAGCAGTGAGACAGGGGGCTCTGGGGCCAACGTCCTGACTTTC

size: many
length: 14
D: NA
J: TRBJ1-5
V: TRBV28
CDR3: CASAGVLSYQPQHF
DNA: TGTGCCAGCGCAGGAGTGCTGTCCTATCAGCCCCAGCATTTT

size: NA
length: 17
D: TRBD2
J: TRBJ2-1
V: TRBV20-1
CDR3: CSARDGLASGQYNEQFF
DNA: TGCAGTGCTAGAGATGGTTTGGCTAGCGGGCAATACAATGAGCAGTTCTTC